This T cell receptor (beta chain) appears in the sequencing data of a study of blood T cell repertoires in COVID-19. Study information: Italy, Spain and the United States were the sources of the convalescent and acute COVID-19 samples. Sources were T cells, B-cell-depleted T cells, or PBMCs; the material itself was cDNA or gDNA.

Seattle patients were enrolled while actively infected and followed longitudinally. Sequencing was performed with immunoSEQ multiplex PCR; in TCRdb, only in-frame clones are kept and a portion is missing. The top ten hold roughly 2% of the sample, which has 230,000 or so clones, 85% to 90% seen once. With 0 bases clipped from V and 1 base from J, the junction kept 2 bases outside the gene matches. The CDR3 sequence is 16 residues long. Looked up from germline, CDR1 is SGHTA and CDR2 is FQGNSA. The rearrangement links TRBV7-2 to TRBJ1-5, with 8 bases aligning to TRBD1. The origin of this receptor is a woman in her sixties or seventies with COVID-19, enrolled during active disease. What was sequenced was peripheral blood. CDR3 sequence reads: CASSLAHRGSNQPQHF. CDR3 nucleotides: TGTGCCAGCAGCTTAGCACACAGGGGGAGCAATCAGCCCCAGCATTTT.